The 7 T cell receptor beta chains listed next were all sequenced from one sample in a study of beta chain features in type 1 diabetes (dated by TCRdb to the late 2010s). Findings and caveats that apply to the study as a whole: Type 1 diabetes patients showed a moderate but significant shortening of TCRB CDR3 length in all four CD4+ subsets.

The library came from the immunoSEQ multiplex PCR assay. The High Capacity cDNA Reverse Transcription Kit was used to reverse transcribe all of the isolated RNA, meaning that expressed TCRB transcripts were what got sequenced. TCRdb re-hosts the immuneACCESS table, in-frame sequences only. Its copies lack some clones; in the studies checked, an unresolved V gene accounts for under half of them, and the cause for the rest is not known. This sample comprises 300,000 to 400,000 clones, 13% of them detected only once. 0.015% of the sample rests with the top ten. What these receptors recognize is not known. Sequencing input: naive CD4+ T cells from blood. Read against the paper, the sample's cell subset or site label means: true naive CD4+ T cells. The receptors shown here come from a woman aged 18 to 35 with type 1 diabetes.

The CDR3 coding sequence is TGTGCCAGCAGCCCAATCCCTAGCGGATCCTACAATGAGCAGTTCTTC. Residues: CASSPIPSGSYNEQFF. The rearrangement links TRBV7-7 to TRBJ2-1; 7 bases fit TRBD2. This CDR3 comprises 16 residues. V gave up 5 bases and J gave up 1 base; unmatched junction bases: 8. Per the germline V gene, CDR1 is SSHAT and CDR2 is FNYEAQ (reference sequence).

The chain combines TRBV9 with TRBJ2-7, with 8 positions matching TRBD2. The CDR3 is 14 residues long. Trimming at V came to 1 base and at J to 5 bases, leaving 5 bases not matched to a gene. The germline gives CDR1 SGDLS, CDR2 YYNGEE. CDR3 region: CASSVRAGENEQYF. As DNA, the CDR3 is TGTGCCAGCAGCGTAAGAGCGGGAGAAAACGAGCAGTACTTC. Combining the CDR3 with reference TRBV9 and TRBJ2-7 gives the whole variable domain DSGVTQTPKHLITATGQRVTLRCSPRSGDLSVYWYQQSLDQGLQFLIQYYNGEERAKGNILERFSAQQFPDLHSELNLSSLELGDSALYFCASSVRAGENEQYFGPGTRLTVT.

This clone was counted only a few times. The chain employs TRBV18 and TRBJ1-1; D gene ambiguous. The CDR3 is 15 residues long. Germline V CDR1 and CDR2: KGHSH, LQKENI. The germline V and J ends were trimmed by 1 base and 0 bases, with 9 bases remaining between them. The CDR3 DNA is TGTGCCAGCTCACCACGGAGCGGCGTGAACACTGAAGCTTTCTTT. It codes for CASSPRSGVNTEAFF.

This sequence joins TRBV4-3 and TRBJ1-1, with unresolved D. The germline V gene has CDR1 LGHNA and CDR2 YSLEER. The germline V and J ends were trimmed by 4 bases and 1 base, with 13 bases remaining between them. The CDR3 covers 15 residues. DNA of the CDR3: TGCGCCAGCAGCCTAAACAGCCACCGGAACACTGAAGCTTTCTTT. Protein sequence: CASSLNSHRNTEAFF.

The rearrangement joins TRBV15 to TRBJ2-2; a weak D match, TRBD1 (5 bases). Germline V lookup: CDR1 LNHNV, CDR2 YYDKDF (reference sequence). This CDR3 contains 17 residues. Trimming took off 0 bases at V and 0 bases at J, with 11 bases between the two ends. CDR3 loop: CATSRDRGVANTGELFF. The CDR3 bases are TGTGCCACCAGCAGAGATAGGGGCGTTGCGAACACCGGGGAGCTGTTTTTT.

The chain has TRBV7-9 and TRBJ2-1; TRBD1 agrees at 8 bases. The CDR3 has 15 residues. Germline lookup yields CDR1 SEHNR and CDR2 FQNEAQ (reference sequence). V was clipped by 1 base and J by 8 bases; unmatched bases: 7. The CDR3 DNA follows: TGTGCCAGCAGCTTAGACCAGGGGGCGAGAGATGAGCAGTTCTTC. Protein: CASSLDQGARDEQFF.

This clone was counted only a few times. The chain is built from TRBV27 and TRBJ2-7, with TRBD1 as a possible D gene (6 bases). The germline V gene encodes CDR1 MNHEY and CDR2 SMNVEV (reference sequence). The V end was cut by 7 bases, the J end by 1 base, with 17 bases between. This CDR3 has 15 residues. In nucleotides, the CDR3 is TGTGCCAGCACCCCTGACAGGTTTGGGTCCTACGAGCAGTACGTC. Encoded protein: CASTPDRFGSYEQYV.